Following are 13 T cell receptor beta chains from one sample sequenced in a study of T cells after yellow fever vaccination. TCRdb reprocessed the 5' RACE reads via MiXCR and lists one record per CDR3 protein. Counted here are around 100,000 distinct CDR3 sequences, approximately 8.4% occurring once; the ten biggest clones make up 25%. The material was CD8+ T cells sorted from PBMCs, obtained 45 days after the yellow fever booster vaccination. The receptors stem from a man younger than 40 who received the YFV17D yellow fever vaccine.

The table lists this clonotype with many counts. The rearrangement uses TRBV7-9 and TRBJ2-5, with D uncertain. This CDR3 contains 14 residues. The V gene's germline CDR1 is SEHNR and CDR2 FQNEAQ (reference sequence). Trimming pared 2 bases from V and 3 bases from J, leaving 10 bases between. The CDR3 DNA reads TGTGCCAGCAGCTTAATCACGGAGAAAGAGACCCAGTACTTC. It yields the protein CASSLITEKETQYF.

This clonotype was counted many times. V is TRBV29-1 and J is TRBJ2-7, with 8 bases that match TRBD1. V shed 7 bases and J 2 bases; nucleotides not matched to a gene: 13. CDR3 size: 15 residues. The germline CDR1 and CDR2 sequences are SQVTM and ANQGSEA. The CDR3 DNA sequence: TGCAGCGCTGACAGGGGCGACGGGATAACCTACGAGCAGTACTTC. Its translation: CSADRGDGITYEQYF.

This clonotype was recorded at least ten times. V gene TRBV5-1 combines with J gene TRBJ2-7; TRBD2 matches 12 bases. V shed 7 bases and J 7 bases; nucleotides not matched to a gene: 9. This CDR3 region has 14 residues. Germline CDR1 and CDR2: SGHRS and YFSETQ. As DNA, the CDR3 is TGCGCCAGCGCACTAGGACTAGCGGGGCCGGAGCAGTACTTC. Translation: CASALGLAGPEQYF.

In its sample, this clonotype was seen many times. This rearrangement joins TRBV6-1 to TRBJ2-2, with D possibly TRBD2 on 6 matching bases. The V gene's germline CDR1 is MNHNS and CDR2 SASEGT. CDR3 length equals 15 residues. V was trimmed by 6 bases and J by 1 base, leaving 12 bases between them. The CDR3 reads CASSPVSGNTGELFF. CDR3 sequence (DNA): TGTGCCAGCAGCCCCGTTAGCGGGAACACCGGGGAGCTGTTTTTT.

The sample holds a few counts of this clonotype. The rearrangement links TRBV7-3 to TRBJ1-5, with a possible D match to TRBD1 (6 bases). The CDR3 sequence is 15 residues long. V lost 2 bases and J lost 6, with 14 bases in between. The germline V gene encodes CDR1 SGHTA and CDR2 FQGTGA. CDR3 DNA: TGTGCCAGCAGCTTATATGAAGGGGGAAGTCAGCCCCAGCATTTT. Translated, it gives CASSLYEGGSQPQHF. Variable domain in full (rest from reference TRBV7-3 and TRBJ1-5): GAGVSQTPSNKVTEKGKYVELRCDPISGHTALYWYRQSLGQGPEFLIYFQGTGAADDSGLPNDRFFAVRPEGSVSTLKIQRTERGDSAVYLCASSLYEGGSQPQHFGDGTRLSIL.

This clonotype was observed many times. V usage is TRBV6-5 and J usage is TRBJ1-1; no clear D gene. Germline CDR1 MNHEY, CDR2 SVGAGI. Deletions cut 3 bases from V and 0 bases from J, with 5 bases between. The CDR3 runs to 13 residues. In nucleotides, the CDR3 is TGTGCCAGCAGTTATCACGTGAACACTGAAGCTTTCTTT. Amino acid sequence: CASSYHVNTEAFF.

The V gene is TRBV5-4, the J gene TRBJ2-5; maybe TRBD2 (5 bases). The V gene lost 5 bases and the J gene lost 5 bases, with 16 bases spanning the gap. Germline loops: CDR1 SGHNT, CDR2 YYREEE (reference sequence). This CDR3 comprises 14 residues. The CDR3 sequence: CASRPGSSLETQYF. DNA of the CDR3: TGTGCCAGCAGACCGGGATCTTCTCTGGAGACCCAGTACTTC.

This clonotype was detected ten times or more. This chain connects TRBV7-3 to TRBJ1-1, with D unresolved. Germline V lookup: CDR1 SGHTA, CDR2 FQGTGA. V was pared by 2 bases and J by 3 bases, with 7 bases between. The CDR3 spans 13 residues. The CDR3 DNA reads TGTGCCAGCAGCTTATCCGCGTACACTGAAGCTTTCTTT. Amino acid sequence: CASSLSAYTEAFF. Full variable domain (missing parts from reference TRBV7-3 and TRBJ1-1): GAGVSQTPSNKVTEKGKYVELRCDPISGHTALYWYRQSLGQGPEFLIYFQGTGAADDSGLPNDRFFAVRPEGSVSTLKIQRTERGDSAVYLCASSLSAYTEAFFGQGTRLTVV.

This clonotype was observed at least ten times. V is TRBV4-3 and J is TRBJ2-1, with D possibly TRBD1 on 6 matching bases. This CDR3 is built from 15 residues. V lost 4 bases, J lost 7 bases, and 17 bases lay in between. Germline CDR1 LGHNA, CDR2 YSLEER. The CDR3 DNA is TGCGCCAGCAGCCTCAGCTTGGGGGCACGGAATGAGCAGTTCTTC. This gives the protein CASSLSLGARNEQFF.

This clonotype was seen at least ten times. The genes are TRBV12-3 or TRBV12-4 and TRBJ2-1; D call uncertain. The ends were cut back, 0 bases at V and 4 bases at J, with 7 bases in the middle. The CDR3 length is 14 residues. Here the CDR3 DNA reads TGTGCCAGCAGTTTAGCGCTCCCGTACAATGAGCAGTTCTTC. Its translation is CASSLALPYNEQFF.

This clonotype was counted ten times or more. This rearrangement joins TRBV6-4 to TRBJ2-1, with 12 bases aligning to TRBD2. The CDR3 has 15 residues. CDR1 and CDR2 from the germline V gene are MRHNA and SNTAGT. J lost 9 bases, V lost 0 bases, and 3 bases had no gene match. CDR3 coding DNA: TGTGCCAGCAGTGACTCGACTAGCGGGAGTGTTGAGCAGTTCTTC. Translating gives CASSDSTSGSVEQFF.

The sample holds many counts of this clonotype. This chain connects TRBV20-1 to TRBJ2-1; D might be TRBD2 (5 bases). The CDR3 totals 11 residues. Germline lookup yields CDR1 DFQATT and CDR2 SNEGSKA (reference sequence). V was clipped by 3 bases and J by 8 bases, with 8 bases between them. CDR3 protein: CSASWRDEQFF. In nucleotides, the CDR3 is TGCAGTGCTAGCTGGCGGGATGAGCAGTTCTTC.

This clonotype has ten or more counts. The chain joins TRBV29-1 to TRBJ2-5; D is possibly TRBD2 (6 bases). The CDR3 is made up of 10 amino acids. CDR1 and CDR2 from the germline V gene are SQVTM and ANQGSEA. Trimming shortened V by 2 bases and J by 9 bases, and 7 bases separated the two germline ends. The CDR3 DNA reads TGCAGCGTTGAATGGGGGGCCCAGTACTTC. It translates to CSVEWGAQYF.